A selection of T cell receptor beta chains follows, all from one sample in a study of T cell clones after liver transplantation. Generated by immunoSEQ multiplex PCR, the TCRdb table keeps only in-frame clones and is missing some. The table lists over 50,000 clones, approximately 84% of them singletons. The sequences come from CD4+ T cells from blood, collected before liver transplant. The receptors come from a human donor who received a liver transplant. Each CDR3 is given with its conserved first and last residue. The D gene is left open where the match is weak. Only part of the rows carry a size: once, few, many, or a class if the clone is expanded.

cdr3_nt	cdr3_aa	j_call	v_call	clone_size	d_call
TGTGCCAGCAGCCCCATAGCGGGAGGACCATCCTACGAGCAGTACTTC	CASSPIAGGPSYEQYF	TRBJ2-7	TRBV7-2	-	TRBD2
TGTGCCAGTTGGGGGACAGGGGCCTACAATGAGCAGTTCTTC	CASWGTGAYNEQFF	TRBJ2-1	TRBV2	-	TRBD1
TGCAGCGTTGTTTCAGGGGTCGGCTACACCTTC	CSVVSGVGYTF	TRBJ1-2	TRBV29-1	-	-
TGTGCCAGTAGTGTAACAGGAGCGTACCAAGAGACCCAGTACTTC	CASSVTGAYQETQYF	TRBJ2-5	TRBV19	-	-
TGTGCCTGGACTAGGAGCGGGAGGGCCCTCAATGAGCAGTTCTTC	CAWTRSGRALNEQFF	TRBJ2-1	TRBV30	-	TRBD2
TGTGCCAGCAGCCCCGGGAGGGTTCGGGAGACCCAGTACTTC	CASSPGRVRETQYF	TRBJ2-5	TRBV6-6	-	TRBD2
TGCAGCGTCGGAGGAGGAAACCTGGCTTTGGGCTACACCTTC	CSVGGGNLALGYTF	TRBJ1-2	TRBV29-1	-	-
TGTGCCAGCAGGAAGGAAACGAACACTGAAGCTTTCTTT	CASRKETNTEAFF	TRBJ1-1	TRBV2	-	-
TGCGCCAGCAGCTTGGGACAGGGGTCGAACACTGAAGCTTTCTTT	CASSLGQGSNTEAFF	TRBJ1-1	TRBV5-1	-	TRBD1
TGTGCCAGCAGCGCCTCCGGGACAGGGCCCTACGAGCAGTACTTC	CASSASGTGPYEQYF	TRBJ2-7	TRBV9	-	TRBD1
TGCGCCAGCAGCCAAGAAGGGCAGGGTGCCTATGGCTACACCTTC	CASSQEGQGAYGYTF	TRBJ1-2	TRBV4-3	-	-
TGTGCCATCAGGGATACTAGCGGGAGCGATGAGACCCAGTACTTC	CAIRDTSGSDETQYF	TRBJ2-5	TRBV10-3	-	TRBD2
TGTGCCAGCAGCTTAGCGGCAGGGGCCGCAAACACCGGGGAGCTGTTTTTT	CASSLAAGAANTGELFF	TRBJ2-2	TRBV7-6	-	-
TGCGCCAGCAGCCAAGAAGGTCAGCCCGGGGAGCTGTTTTTT	CASSQEGQPGELFF	TRBJ2-2	TRBV4-3	-	-
TGTGCCAACTTCGGGATCAGGACAGGGCCAGATACGCAGTATTTT	CANFGIRTGPDTQYF	TRBJ2-3	TRBV9	-	TRBD1
TGTGCCAGTAGTATGACCAGTACCTACGAGCAGTACTTC	CASSMTSTYEQYF	TRBJ2-7	TRBV19	-	-
TGTGCCAGCAGTTCTCTAGCGGGAGCAGATACGCAGTATTTT	CASSSLAGADTQYF	TRBJ2-3	TRBV7-2	-	TRBD2
TGTGCCAGCAGTCGAGGGCAGGGGGCTGGCTACGAGCAGTACTTC	CASSRGQGAGYEQYF	TRBJ2-7	TRBV21-1	-	-
TGTGCCGCGGGCGGGACATCTGGCTACACCTTC	CAAGGTSGYTF	TRBJ1-2	TRBV6-5	-	-
TGTGCCTGGAGCTCCGGGACAGCCACAGATACGCAGTATTTT	CAWSSGTATDTQYF	TRBJ2-3	TRBV30	-	TRBD1
TGTGCCAGCAGCCCCGGGGTTAGCGGGTATAGCACAGATACGCAGTATTTT	CASSPGVSGYSTDTQYF	TRBJ2-3	TRBV5-4	-	TRBD2
TGTGCCAGCAGTTACGGACTAGCGCAGAATGAGCAGTTCTTC	CASSYGLAQNEQFF	TRBJ2-1	TRBV5-6	-	TRBD2
TGTGCCAGCAGCTTTTTCGCGGGAACCGGGGAGCTGTTTTTT	CASSFFAGTGELFF	TRBJ2-2	TRBV11-3	-	-
TGTGCCAGCAGCCGGAAGGATGTGGGGGGCGCGGGTGAAAAACTGTTTTTT	CASSRKDVGGAGEKLFF	TRBJ1-4	TRBV5-4	-	-
TGTGCCAGCTCACCAATGGGTGGGGGGCCGCAGAGCTCCTACAATGAGCAGTTCTTC	CASSPMGGGPQSSYNEQFF	TRBJ2-1	TRBV18	-	-
TGTGCCAGCAGATCTATTGGGACAGTCCGAGGGGAGACCCAGTACTTC	CASRSIGTVRGETQYF	TRBJ2-5	TRBV7-9	-	TRBD1
TGCGCCAGCAGCCAAGACGTATGGGGGACCCAGTACTTC	CASSQDVWGTQYF	TRBJ2-5	TRBV4-3	few	-
TGTGCCAGCATCCAGGACGGTGTCTCCTACGAGCAGTACTTC	CASIQDGVSYEQYF	TRBJ2-7	TRBV28	-	-
TGTGCCAGCAGTCCCCCTGGGGGCAGCGCCCCCACTAACTATGGCTACACCTTC	CASSPPGGSAPTNYGYTF	TRBJ1-2	TRBV28	-	-
TGTGCCAGCAGTTTTGGGGCAGGTTATGGCTACACCTTC	CASSFGAGYGYTF	TRBJ1-2	TRBV28	-	-
TGTGCCAGCAGATCCCGCGCGTCCCACGATCAGCCCCAGCATTTT	CASRSRASHDQPQHF	TRBJ1-5	TRBV6-6	-	-
TGTGCCAGTAGTACCCCCCCAGCTCAAGAGACCCAGTACTTC	CASSTPPAQETQYF	TRBJ2-5	TRBV19	-	-
TGTGCCGGTAGCGGGACTCTGTCCGGAAACATTCAGTACTTC	CAGSGTLSGNIQYF	TRBJ2-4	TRBV6-5	-	TRBD2
TGCGCCAGCAGACTTAATCCGGGACAGTATAATTCACCCCTCCACTTT	CASRLNPGQYNSPLHF	TRBJ1-6	TRBV10-1	few	TRBD1
TGTGCCAGCAGCTTAGCCGGGACAGGGGGCATGATAGATACGCAGTATTTT	CASSLAGTGGMIDTQYF	TRBJ2-3	TRBV7-2	-	TRBD1
TGTGCCAGCACGACGGGACAGGCCCACGAGCAGTACTTC	CASTTGQAHEQYF	TRBJ2-7	TRBV28	-	TRBD1
TGTGCCAGCAGTGTGAAGACTAGCACGGGTGAGCAGTTCTTC	CASSVKTSTGEQFF	TRBJ2-1	TRBV2	-	TRBD2
TGTGCCAGCAGACCCACTACCAGGGAGTCACCCCTCCACTTT	CASRPTTRESPLHF	TRBJ1-6	TRBV6-5	-	-
TGCAGCGTCGAGGGGTCTGCAACTAATGAAAAACTGTTTTTT	CSVEGSATNEKLFF	TRBJ1-4	TRBV29-1	-	-
TGTGCCAGCAGCTTAGACGTAAGAGGTAGCTCACCCCTCCACTTT	CASSLDVRGSSPLHF	TRBJ1-6	TRBV7-6	medium-sized	-
TGCAGCGTTGGAGGGGGGGCCACCTACGAGCAGTACTTC	CSVGGGATYEQYF	TRBJ2-7	TRBV29-1	-	-
TGTGCCAGCAGCCGCCGACGGGATCAGAGAAACATTCAGTACTTC	CASSRRRDQRNIQYF	TRBJ2-4	TRBV11-2	-	-
TGTGCCAGCAGCTGGACTGCTGAAAAACTGTTTTTT	CASSWTAEKLFF	TRBJ1-4	TRBV5-5	-	-
TGCGCCAGCAGCCCGTCCCCGTCCAGCTCCTACGAGCAGTACTTC	CASSPSPSSSYEQYF	TRBJ2-7	TRBV5-1	-	-
TGTGCCAGCAGCTCCGGACTGGCGTCGCAGACCCAGTACTTC	CASSSGLASQTQYF	TRBJ2-5	TRBV11-2	-	-
TGTGCCAGCAGCTTGGCGGGTAACTATGGCTACACCTTC	CASSLAGNYGYTF	TRBJ1-2	TRBV11-2	few	-
TGTGCCAGCACCCTGGGGCAGGGGAACACTGAAGCTTTCTTT	CASTLGQGNTEAFF	TRBJ1-1	TRBV7-2	-	-
TGTGCCAGCAGCCCTGCCGGGGGCAATCAGCCCCAGCATTTT	CASSPAGGNQPQHF	TRBJ1-5	TRBV6-5	few	-
TGTGCCAGCAGCTCTAGCGGGATGGGCTATGGGAATGAGCAGTTCTTC	CASSSSGMGYGNEQFF	TRBJ2-1	TRBV7-2	-	TRBD2
TGTGCCAGTAGTAGTGTGGGCACTGAAGCTTTCTTT	CASSSVGTEAFF	TRBJ1-1	TRBV19	-	-
TGTGCCAGCAGCGACTTGAGCCTGAGGGAGACCCAGTACTTC	CASSDLSLRETQYF	TRBJ2-5	TRBV7-8	-	-
TGTGCCAGCAGCTTAGCCCGGGGCTATGGCTACACCTTC	CASSLARGYGYTF	TRBJ1-2	TRBV7-6	-	-
TGTGCCAGCAGCCAAGATGGCGGGGGGGCATCGCAGTATTTT	CASSQDGGGASQYF	TRBJ2-3	TRBV4-2	-	TRBD2
TGCGCCAGCAGCTCGGGGACAGGTGGGAATGAAAAACTGTTTTTT	CASSSGTGGNEKLFF	TRBJ1-4	TRBV5-1	-	TRBD1
TGTGCCAGCACTGACAGGGGTCCGACCGGGGAGCTGTTTTTT	CASTDRGPTGELFF	TRBJ2-2	TRBV27	-	TRBD1
TGTGCCAGCAGTTTACAGGCTAGCTCCTATAATTCACCCCTCCACTTT	CASSLQASSYNSPLHF	TRBJ1-6	TRBV27	-	-